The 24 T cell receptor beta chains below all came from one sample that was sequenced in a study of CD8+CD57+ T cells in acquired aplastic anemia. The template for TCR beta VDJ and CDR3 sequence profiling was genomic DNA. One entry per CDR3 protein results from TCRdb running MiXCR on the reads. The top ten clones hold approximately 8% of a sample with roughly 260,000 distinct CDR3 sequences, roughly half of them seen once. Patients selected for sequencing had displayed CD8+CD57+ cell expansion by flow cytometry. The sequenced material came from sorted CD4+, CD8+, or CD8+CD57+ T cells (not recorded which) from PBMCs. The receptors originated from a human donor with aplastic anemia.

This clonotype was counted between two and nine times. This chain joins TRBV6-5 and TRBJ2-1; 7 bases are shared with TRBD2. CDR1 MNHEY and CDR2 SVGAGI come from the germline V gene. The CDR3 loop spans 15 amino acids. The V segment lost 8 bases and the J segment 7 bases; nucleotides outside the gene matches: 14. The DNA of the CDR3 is TGTGCCAGCGCTTCTACGGAGTCGGGACTAAATGAGCAGTTCTTC. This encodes CASASTESGLNEQFF.

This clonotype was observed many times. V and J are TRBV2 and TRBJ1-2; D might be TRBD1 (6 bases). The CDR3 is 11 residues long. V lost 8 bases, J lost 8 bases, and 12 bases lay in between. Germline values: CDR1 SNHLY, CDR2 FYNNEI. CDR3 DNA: TGTGCCAGCCTTAAGACAGGCGGCTACACCTTC. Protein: CASLKTGGYTF.

The CDR3, as DNA: TGTGCCAGCGATTTGCCCCATGGAAACACCATATATTTT. Protein sequence: CASDLPHGNTIYF. The chain joins TRBV9 to TRBJ1-3; D uncertain. The CDR3 spans 13 residues. V was pared by 7 bases and J by 3 bases, with 11 bases between. CDR1 is SGDLS, CDR2 YYNGEE, per germline.

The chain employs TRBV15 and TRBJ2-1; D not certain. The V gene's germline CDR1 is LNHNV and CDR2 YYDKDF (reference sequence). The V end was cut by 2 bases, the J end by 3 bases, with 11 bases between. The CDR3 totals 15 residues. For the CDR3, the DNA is TGTGCCACCAGCAGAAGTTCGGGCGACTACAATGAGCAGTTCTTC. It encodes CATSRSSGDYNEQFF. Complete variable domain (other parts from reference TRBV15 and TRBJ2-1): DAMVIQNPRYQVTQFGKPVTLSCSQTLNHNVMYWYQQKSSQAPKLLFHYYDKDFNNEADTPDNFQSRRPNTSFCFLDIRSPGLGDTAMYLCATSRSSGDYNEQFFGPGTRLTVL.

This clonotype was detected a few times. This CDR3 reads CASSYSFMGAEQFF. The CDR3 DNA reads as TGTGCCAGCAGTTACTCGTTTATGGGTGCCGAGCAGTTCTTC. This chain joins TRBV6-5 and TRBJ2-1; no definite D call. V lost 0 bases, J lost 10 bases, and 13 bases lay in between. Germline V gives CDR1 MNHEY, CDR2 SVGAGI. CDR3 length equals 14 residues.

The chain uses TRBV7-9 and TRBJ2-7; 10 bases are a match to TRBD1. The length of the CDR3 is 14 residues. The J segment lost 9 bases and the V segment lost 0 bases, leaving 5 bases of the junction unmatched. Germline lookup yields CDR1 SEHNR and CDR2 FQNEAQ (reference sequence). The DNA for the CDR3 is TGTGCCAGCAGCTTAGCGGGGACAGGGGAGGTGCAGTACTTC. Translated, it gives CASSLAGTGEVQYF.

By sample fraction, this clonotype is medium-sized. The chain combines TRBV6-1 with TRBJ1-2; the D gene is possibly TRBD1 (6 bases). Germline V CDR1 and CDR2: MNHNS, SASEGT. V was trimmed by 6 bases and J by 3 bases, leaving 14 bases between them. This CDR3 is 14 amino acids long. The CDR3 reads CASRNREVDYGYTF. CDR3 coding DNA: TGTGCCAGCAGGAACAGGGAAGTGGACTATGGCTACACCTTC.

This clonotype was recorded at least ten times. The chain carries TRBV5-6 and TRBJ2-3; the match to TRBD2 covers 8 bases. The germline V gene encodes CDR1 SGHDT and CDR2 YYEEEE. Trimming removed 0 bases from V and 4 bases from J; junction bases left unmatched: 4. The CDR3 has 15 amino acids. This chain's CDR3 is CASSLDGRAPDTQYF. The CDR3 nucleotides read TGTGCCAGCAGCTTGGACGGGAGGGCCCCAGATACGCAGTATTTT. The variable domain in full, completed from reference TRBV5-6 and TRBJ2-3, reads DAGVTQSPTHLIKTRGQQVTLRCSPKSGHDTVSWYQQALGQGPQFIFQYYEEEERQRGNFPDRFSGHQFPNYSSELNVNALLLGDSALYLCASSLDGRAPDTQYFGPGTRLTVL.

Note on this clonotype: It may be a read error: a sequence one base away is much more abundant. The CDR3 here is CVSREVSTDTQYF. As DNA, the CDR3 is TGTGTCAGCAGGGAAGTTAGCACAGATACGCAGTATTTT. The V and J genes are TRBV14 and TRBJ2-3, with a tentative D call TRBD1 (5 bases). The CDR3 sequence is 13 residues long. Looked up from germline, CDR1 is SGHDN and CDR2 is FVKESK.

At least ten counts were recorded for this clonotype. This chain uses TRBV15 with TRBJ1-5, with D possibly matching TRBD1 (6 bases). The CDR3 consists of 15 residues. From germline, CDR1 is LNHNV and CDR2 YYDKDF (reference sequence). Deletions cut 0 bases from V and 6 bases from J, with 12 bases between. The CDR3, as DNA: TGTGCCACCAGCAGAGATCGTGGGGGCGGTCAGCCCCAGCATTTT. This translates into CATSRDRGGGQPQHF.

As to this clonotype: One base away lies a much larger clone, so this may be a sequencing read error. DNA for the CDR3: TGTGCCAGCAGCGGAGCTAACTATGGCTACACCTTC. Protein product: CASSGANYGYTF. The chain combines TRBV13 with TRBJ1-2; D gene unclear. V lost 5 bases and J lost 0, with 4 bases in between. This CDR3 is 12 amino acids long. Germline V gene data show CDR1 as PRHDT and CDR2 as FYEKMQ (reference sequence).

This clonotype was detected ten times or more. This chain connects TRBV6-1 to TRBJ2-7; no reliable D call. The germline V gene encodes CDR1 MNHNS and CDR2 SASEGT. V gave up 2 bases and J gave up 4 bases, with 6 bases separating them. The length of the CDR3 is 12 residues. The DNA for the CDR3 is TGTGCCAGCAGTGAAACAGAGTACGAGCAGTACTTC. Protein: CASSETEYEQYF.

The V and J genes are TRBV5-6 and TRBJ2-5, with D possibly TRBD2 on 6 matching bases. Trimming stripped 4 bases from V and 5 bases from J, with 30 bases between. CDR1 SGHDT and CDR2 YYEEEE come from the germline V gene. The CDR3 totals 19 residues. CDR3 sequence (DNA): TGTGCCAGCAGCCAAAATACCGGGACTTATAGCTGGTTGACGGAGACCCAGTACTTC. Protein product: CASSQNTGTYSWLTETQYF.

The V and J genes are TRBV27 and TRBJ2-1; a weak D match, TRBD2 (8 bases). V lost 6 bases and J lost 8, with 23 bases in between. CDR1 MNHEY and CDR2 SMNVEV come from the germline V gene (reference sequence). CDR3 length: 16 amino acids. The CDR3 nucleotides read TGTGCCAGCAGACCTAAAGCGGGGGATACAGGGGATGAGCAGTTCTTC. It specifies CASRPKAGDTGDEQFF.

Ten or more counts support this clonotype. The CDR3 nucleotides read TGCGCCAGCAGCTTGAAACTGGACAGGGGGCTCGTCTATGGCTACACCTTC. Its protein is CASSLKLDRGLVYGYTF. The chain recombines TRBV5-1 with TRBJ1-2; 11 positions match TRBD1. V dropped 1 base and J dropped 4; count of bases not matched to a gene: 9. The germline V gene encodes CDR1 SGHRS and CDR2 YFSETQ. The CDR3 totals 17 residues.

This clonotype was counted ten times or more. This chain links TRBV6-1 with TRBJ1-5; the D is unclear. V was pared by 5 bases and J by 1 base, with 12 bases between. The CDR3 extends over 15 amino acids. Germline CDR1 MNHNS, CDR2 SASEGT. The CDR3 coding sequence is TGTGCCAGCAGTAGCCGTCGGCAGAGCAATCAGCCCCAGCATTTT. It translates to CASSSRRQSNQPQHF.

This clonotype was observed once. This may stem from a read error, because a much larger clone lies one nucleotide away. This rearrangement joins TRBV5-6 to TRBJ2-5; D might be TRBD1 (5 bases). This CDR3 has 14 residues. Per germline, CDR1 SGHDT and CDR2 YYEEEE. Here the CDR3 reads CASSFFSGQETHYF. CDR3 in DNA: TGTGCCAGCAGCTTTTTTTCAGGGCAAGAGACCCATTACTTC.

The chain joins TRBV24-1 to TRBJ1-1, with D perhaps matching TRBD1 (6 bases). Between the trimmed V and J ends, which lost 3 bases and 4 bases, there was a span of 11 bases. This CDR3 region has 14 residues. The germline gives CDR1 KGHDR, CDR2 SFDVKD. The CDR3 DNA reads TGTGCCACCAGTGATAAGGGGGGCGGCACTGAAGCTTTCTTT. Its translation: CATSDKGGGTEAFF.

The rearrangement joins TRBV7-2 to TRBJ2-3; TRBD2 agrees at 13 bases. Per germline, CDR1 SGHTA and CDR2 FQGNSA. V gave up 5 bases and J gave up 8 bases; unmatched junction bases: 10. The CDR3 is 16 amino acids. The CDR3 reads CASSVVGTSGAGTQYF. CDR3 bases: TGTGCCAGCAGCGTAGTGGGGACTAGCGGGGCTGGTACGCAGTATTTT.

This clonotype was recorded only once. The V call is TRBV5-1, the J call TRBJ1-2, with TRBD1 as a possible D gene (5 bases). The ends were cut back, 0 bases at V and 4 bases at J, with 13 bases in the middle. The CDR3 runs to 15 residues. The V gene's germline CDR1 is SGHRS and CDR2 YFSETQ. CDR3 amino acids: CASSLVVGQTYGYTF. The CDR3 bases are TGCGCCAGCAGCTTGGTAGTGGGGCAGACCTATGGCTACACCTTC.

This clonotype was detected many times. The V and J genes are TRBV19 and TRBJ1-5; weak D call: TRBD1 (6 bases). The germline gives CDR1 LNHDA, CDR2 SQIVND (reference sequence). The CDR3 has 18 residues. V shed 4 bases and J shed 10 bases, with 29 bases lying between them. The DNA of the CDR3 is TGTGCCAGTAGTAGACAGGAGTTTTGGTCGCGGGGAGGCACTCCCCAGCATTTT. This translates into CASSRQEFWSRGGTPQHF.

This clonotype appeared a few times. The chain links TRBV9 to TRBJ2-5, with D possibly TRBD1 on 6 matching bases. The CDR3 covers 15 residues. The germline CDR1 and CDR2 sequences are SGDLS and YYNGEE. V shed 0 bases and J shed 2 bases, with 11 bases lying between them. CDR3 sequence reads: CASSVGTEPQETQYF. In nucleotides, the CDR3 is TGTGCCAGCAGCGTAGGGACAGAACCTCAAGAGACCCAGTACTTC.

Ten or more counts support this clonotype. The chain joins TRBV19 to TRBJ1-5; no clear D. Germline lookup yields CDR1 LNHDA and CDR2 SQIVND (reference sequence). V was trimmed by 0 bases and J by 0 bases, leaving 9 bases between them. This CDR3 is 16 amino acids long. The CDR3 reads CASSIESLPSNQPQHF. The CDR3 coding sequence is TGTGCCAGTAGTATAGAGTCACTTCCTAGCAATCAGCCCCAGCATTTT.

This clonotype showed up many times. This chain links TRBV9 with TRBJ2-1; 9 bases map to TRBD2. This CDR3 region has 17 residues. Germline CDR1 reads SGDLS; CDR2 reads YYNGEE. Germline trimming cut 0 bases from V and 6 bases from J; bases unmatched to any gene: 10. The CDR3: CASSVEGGRAGINEQFF. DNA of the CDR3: TGTGCCAGCAGCGTAGAGGGCGGGAGGGCCGGTATCAATGAGCAGTTCTTC.